This T cell receptor (beta chain) was identified in a study of shared clonotypes between healthy human individuals. Several immunoSEQ 96-well plates shared each subset's DNA, each plate a replicate. Assay: immunoSEQ multiplex PCR; the TCRdb copy retains only in-frame clones and omits some. The sample contains about 490,000 clones, 79% of which appear only once. Donors included only healthy HIV-negative adults lacking recent acute infections or vaccinations. Germline CDR1 reads SGHTA; CDR2 reads FQGNSA. The CDR3 is 18 residues long. V lost 5 bases, J lost 3 bases, and 15 bases stayed unmatched. The V and J genes are TRBV7-2 and TRBJ1-5, with 8 bases identical to TRBD1. The sample taken for sequencing was PBMCs. The sequence came from a woman aged 40 to 50 in good health. Some clones in this sample may be carry-over from other donors' samples. The chain's CDR3 is CASSPRLGQGSLNQPQHF. The CDR3, as DNA: TGTGCCAGCAGCCCAAGACTAGGACAGGGAAGCCTCAATCAGCCCCAGCATTTT.